These 7 T cell receptor beta chains were sequenced from one sample in a study of blood T cell repertoires in COVID-19. TCRdb's table, derived via immunoSEQ multiplex PCR, lists solely in-frame clones and lacks some. The data contain roughly 180,000 clones, around four fifths of them seen just once; the ten biggest clones take up approximately 4%. The sequenced material came from PBMCs or T cells enriched from blood (not recorded which). The receptors derive from a woman between 50 and 59 years old in a cohort exposed to, infected with or recovered from COVID-19 (not recorded which).

This chain connects TRBV19 to TRBJ1-4; the match to TRBD1 covers 7 bases. The CDR3 has 15 residues. Germline loops: CDR1 LNHDA, CDR2 SQIVND (reference sequence). V dropped 8 bases and J dropped 6; count of bases not matched to a gene: 12. DNA for the CDR3: TGTGCCAGTTTGACAGGGACGAAGGGATATGAAAAACTGTTTTTT. Protein product: CASLTGTKGYEKLFF.

This clone has more than one count but fewer than ten. This chain joins TRBV7-2 and TRBJ2-5, with TRBD2 matching 7 bases. The CDR3 sequence is 15 residues long. The junction had 2 bases not matched to a gene; V was cut back by 1 base and J by 0 bases. Germline V gives CDR1 SGHTA, CDR2 FQGNSA. CDR3: CASSLVAGNQETQYF. The CDR3 region has the DNA TGTGCCAGCAGCTTAGTAGCGGGCAACCAAGAGACCCAGTACTTC.

This chain uses TRBV19 with TRBJ2-5, with D hard to call. The CDR3 extends over 11 amino acids. CDR1 and CDR2 (germline): LNHDA, SQIVND (reference sequence). Trimming stripped 4 bases from V and 5 bases from J, with 5 bases between. CDR3 region: CASSTLETQYF. CDR3 in DNA: TGTGCCAGTAGTACCCTGGAGACCCAGTACTTC.

The chain is built from TRBV27 and TRBJ2-3; a weak D match, TRBD2 (5 bases). The germline V gene encodes CDR1 MNHEY and CDR2 SMNVEV (reference sequence). Trimming took 7 bases from V and 4 from J, leaving 12 bases between them. The CDR3 contains 13 residues. CDR3 in DNA: TGTGCCAGCAAGGCCCCCGGGGCAGATACGCAGTATTTT. This encodes CASKAPGADTQYF.

This clone was seen once. This chain uses TRBV27 with TRBJ1-2; 7 bases are a match to TRBD1. The V gene end was trimmed by 2 bases and the J gene end by 2 bases; junction bases not matched to a gene: 11. CDR1 is MNHEY, CDR2 SMNVEV, per germline (reference sequence). The length of the CDR3 is 17 residues. Here the CDR3 DNA reads TGTGCCAGCAGTTTAACCTCAGGGGGTAGGCGGAACTATGGCTACACCTTC. Encoded protein: CASSLTSGGRRNYGYTF.

The J gene is TRBJ1-4, the V gene TRBV11-2; no reliable D call. The germline CDR1 and CDR2 sequences are SGHAT and FQNNGV. The CDR3 spans 14 residues. Trimming took off 3 bases at V and 2 bases at J, with 7 bases between the two ends. The CDR3 sequence is CASSFWQTNEKLFF. CDR3 nucleotide sequence: TGTGCCAGCAGCTTTTGGCAGACTAATGAAAAACTGTTTTTT.

The chain couples TRBV10-3 to TRBJ1-1; 7 positions agree with TRBD1. This CDR3 comprises 13 residues. The germline V gene encodes CDR1 ENHRY and CDR2 SYGVKD. Unmatched junction bases numbered 4, after V lost 6 bases and J lost 3 bases. CDR3 sequence: CAIRLDRDTEAFF. CDR3 DNA sequence: TGTGCCATCAGATTAGACAGGGACACTGAAGCTTTCTTT.